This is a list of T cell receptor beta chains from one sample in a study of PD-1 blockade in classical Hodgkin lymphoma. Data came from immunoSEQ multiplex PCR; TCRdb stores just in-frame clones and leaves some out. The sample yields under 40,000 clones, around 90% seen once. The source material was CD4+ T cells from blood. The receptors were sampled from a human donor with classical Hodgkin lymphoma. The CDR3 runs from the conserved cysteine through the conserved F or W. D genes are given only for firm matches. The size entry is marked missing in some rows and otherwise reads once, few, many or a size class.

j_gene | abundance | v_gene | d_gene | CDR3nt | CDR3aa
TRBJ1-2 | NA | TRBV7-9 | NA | TGTGCCAGCAGCCCACAGCTATCCAGGGGCCGCGAAGTTGGCTACACCTTC | CASSPQLSRGREVGYTF
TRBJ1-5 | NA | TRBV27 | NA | TGTGCCAGCAGTCAGGGAGTGAGACAGCCCCAGCATTTT | CASSQGVRQPQHF
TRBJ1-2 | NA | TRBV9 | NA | TGTGCCAGCAGCCAAGAGACTGGGGGTAACTATGGCTACACCTTC | CASSQETGGNYGYTF
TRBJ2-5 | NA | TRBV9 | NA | TGTGCCAGCAGCGTAGGCACAGTTCAAGAGACCCAGTACTTC | CASSVGTVQETQYF
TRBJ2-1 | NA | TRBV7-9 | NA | TGTGCCAGCAGTCAAAAAGGAGGACTGCACAATGAGCAGTTCTTC | CASSQKGGLHNEQFF
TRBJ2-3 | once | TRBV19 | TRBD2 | TGTGCCAGTAGTATAGGCCTAGCGGGCTACACAGATACGCAGTATTTT | CASSIGLAGYTDTQYF
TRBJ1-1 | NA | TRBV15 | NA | TGTGCCACCAGCAGAGGGGGGGTGGCAGCCGGTACCAAAGGAGCTTTCTTT | CATSRGGVAAGTKGAFF
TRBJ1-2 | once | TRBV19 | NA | TGTGCCAGCCCAGCGCAAGGCTACACCTTC | CASPAQGYTF
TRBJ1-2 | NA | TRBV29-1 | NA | TGCAGCGCCTCCGGACTCTATGGCTACACCTTC | CSASGLYGYTF
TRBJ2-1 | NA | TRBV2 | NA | TGTGCCAGCACTCCTCTCCGGGCTGAGCAGTTCTTC | CASTPLRAEQFF
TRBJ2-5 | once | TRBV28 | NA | TGTGCCAGCAGTCAATTGAAAGTACGTAAGGAGACCCAGTACTTC | CASSQLKVRKETQYF
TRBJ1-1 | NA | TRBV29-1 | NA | TGCAGCGTTTGGGGGGATAACACTGAAGCTTTCTTT | CSVWGDNTEAFF
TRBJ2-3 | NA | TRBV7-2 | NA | TGTGCCGAGAGGGTAACAGATACGCAGTATTTT | CAERVTDTQYF
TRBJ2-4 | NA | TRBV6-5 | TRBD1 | TGTGCCAGCAGTTACGTTGGACAGGGGGCCAAAAACATTCAGTACTTC | CASSYVGQGAKNIQYF
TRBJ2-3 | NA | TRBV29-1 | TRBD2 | TGCAGCGGGACTAGTGACGATACGCAGTATTTT | CSGTSDDTQYF
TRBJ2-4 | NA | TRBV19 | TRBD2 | TGTGCCAGTAGTATAGGGGCGGGAGGGCCGGACATTCAGTACTTC | CASSIGAGGPDIQYF
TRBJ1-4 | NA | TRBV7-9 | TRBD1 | TGTGCCAGCAGTAGGACAGGGGGGGATGAAAAACTGTTTTTT | CASSRTGGDEKLFF
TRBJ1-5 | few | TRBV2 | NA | TGTGCCAGGGCCCGGGACAACAATCAGCCCCAGCATTTT | CARARDNNQPQHF
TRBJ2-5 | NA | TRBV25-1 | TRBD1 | TGTGCCAGCAGACCCACCCCGGGACAGGGATTCCAAGAGACCCAGTACTTC | CASRPTPGQGFQETQYF
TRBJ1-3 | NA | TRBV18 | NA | TGTGCCAGCTCACCACCAACAGGCCGGGACTCTGGAAACACCATATATTTT | CASSPPTGRDSGNTIYF
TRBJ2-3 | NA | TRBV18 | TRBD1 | TGTGCCAGCTCACAAGAAACAGGGGGCCCAGATACGCAGTATTTT | CASSQETGGPDTQYF
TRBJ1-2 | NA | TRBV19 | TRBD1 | TGTGCCAGTAGTAGGGACAGTCGCCTCGGCTACACCTTC | CASSRDSRLGYTF
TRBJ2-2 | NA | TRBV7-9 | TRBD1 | TGTGCCAGCAGCTTTCTAGGACGGACAGGGCGTACCGGGGAGCTGTTTTTT | CASSFLGRTGRTGELFF
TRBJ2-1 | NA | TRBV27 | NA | TGTGCCAGCAGTTTATCGGTCCAGTCGCACCGATTGGGTGAGCAGTTCTTC | CASSLSVQSHRLGEQFF
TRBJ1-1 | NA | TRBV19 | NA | TGTGCCAGTAGTATTAGCAGGAGAGAAGCTTTCTTT | CASSISRREAFF